This is a list of T cell receptor beta chains from one sample in a study of blood T cell repertoires in COVID-19. The protocol was immunoSEQ multiplex PCR, while the TCRdb copy is restricted to in-frame clones and leaves out a portion. The sample gives about 260,000 clones, about 90% of which show up once; under 2.5% is in the top ten. Sequenced material: peripheral blood. The receptors here all came from a woman between 45 and 65 years old with acute or convalescent COVID-19. CDR3s include the opening cysteine and the closing phenylalanine or tryptophan. A D gene is named only where the DNA matches it firmly. Clone sizes are given selectively: once, few, many, or a class where the clone is expanded.

D: TRBD2
V: TRBV28
size: -
J: TRBJ2-7
DNA: TGTGCCAGCACTGGGTCTAGCGGGGGCTCCTACGAGCAGTACTTC
CDR3: CASTGSSGGSYEQYF

D: -
V: TRBV11-2
size: -
J: TRBJ1-1
DNA: TGTGCCAGCAGCTTAACCACCAGACAGGAAGCTTTCTTT
CDR3: CASSLTTRQEAFF

D: TRBD1
V: TRBV19
size: -
J: TRBJ1-2
DNA: TGTGCCAGTAGTCTTCGGACAGGAAACTATGGCTACACCTTC
CDR3: CASSLRTGNYGYTF

D: TRBD1
V: TRBV19
size: -
J: TRBJ1-1
DNA: TGTGCCAGTAGTTCCCGGACAGGGCGCGGCACTGAAGCTTTCTTT
CDR3: CASSSRTGRGTEAFF

D: -
V: TRBV11-2
size: -
J: TRBJ2-7
DNA: TGTGCCAGCAGCTGGCTCGCGGGCGAGCAGTACTTC
CDR3: CASSWLAGEQYF

D: -
V: TRBV7-9
size: few
J: TRBJ2-7
DNA: TGTGCCAGCAGCTTATTAAGCGGGCCATTCTACGAGCAGTACTTC
CDR3: CASSLLSGPFYEQYF

D: TRBD1
V: TRBV5-1
size: -
J: TRBJ2-7
DNA: TGCGCCAGCGAACCTTCTGGGACAGGGGGCAGGGACGAGCAGTACTTC
CDR3: CASEPSGTGGRDEQYF

D: TRBD2
V: TRBV30
size: -
J: TRBJ2-5
DNA: TGTGCCTGGGGACTAGCGGGATCGGAGACCCAGTACTTC
CDR3: CAWGLAGSETQYF

D: -
V: TRBV27
size: once
J: TRBJ1-5
DNA: TGTGCCAGCAGTTTCTCAGATCAGCCCCAGCATTTT
CDR3: CASSFSDQPQHF

D: -
V: TRBV3-1/TRBV3-2
size: -
J: TRBJ1-5
DNA: TGTGCCAGCACCTCACCCCAAGCGGAGCAGCCCCAGCATTTT
CDR3: CASTSPQAEQPQHF

D: TRBD1
V: TRBV28
size: -
J: TRBJ2-3
DNA: TGTGCCAGCAGTCCCCAGGGGGTGAGCACAGATACGCAGTATTTT
CDR3: CASSPQGVSTDTQYF

D: TRBD2
V: TRBV5-1
size: -
J: TRBJ2-3
DNA: TGCGCCAGCAGGATTCTAGCGGGAGGTTCCCTAAGCACAGATACGCAGTATTTT
CDR3: CASRILAGGSLSTDTQYF

D: TRBD1
V: TRBV12-3/TRBV12-4
size: -
J: TRBJ1-1
DNA: TGTGCCAGCAGCGGACAGGGGGCTACTGAAGCTTTCTTT
CDR3: CASSGQGATEAFF

D: TRBD1
V: TRBV25-1
size: -
J: TRBJ2-7
DNA: TGTGCCAGCAGTGAAACGAGGACAGGGGCTTCCTACGAGCAGTACTTC
CDR3: CASSETRTGASYEQYF

D: -
V: TRBV19
size: few
J: TRBJ1-5
DNA: TGTGCCAGTAGAACCAGGGATCACCCTCAGCCCCAGCATTTT
CDR3: CASRTRDHPQPQHF

D: TRBD1
V: TRBV28
size: -
J: TRBJ2-1
DNA: TGTGCCAGCAGTCTGACAGGGAGCCATGAGCAGTTCTTC
CDR3: CASSLTGSHEQFF

D: -
V: TRBV5-4
size: -
J: TRBJ2-5
DNA: TGTGCCAGCAGGGCACAAGAGACCCAGTACTTC
CDR3: CASRAQETQYF

D: -
V: TRBV5-1
size: -
J: TRBJ2-3
DNA: TGCGCCAGCAGCCCGGGGACTCAGGGCACAGATACGCAGTATTTT
CDR3: CASSPGTQGTDTQYF

D: -
V: TRBV6-9
size: -
J: TRBJ1-4
DNA: TGTGCCAGCAGACGGACAGAATTAAATGAAAAACTGTTTTTT
CDR3: CASRRTELNEKLFF

D: -
V: TRBV14
size: -
J: TRBJ1-3
DNA: TGTGCCAGCAGGCTCTCTACCTCTGGAAACACCATATATTTT
CDR3: CASRLSTSGNTIYF

D: TRBD2
V: TRBV4-1
size: -
J: TRBJ2-7
DNA: TGCGCCAGCAGCCAATCCCTAGCGGGAGGGCCGCGCGAGCAGTACTTC
CDR3: CASSQSLAGGPREQYF

D: -
V: TRBV18
size: -
J: TRBJ2-1
DNA: TGTGCCAGCTCACCACGGCAAATCAATGAGCAGTTCTTC
CDR3: CASSPRQINEQFF

D: -
V: TRBV7-8
size: -
J: TRBJ1-1
DNA: TGTGCCAGCAGCTTAGGGCAGGGATCCACTGAAGCTTTCTTT
CDR3: CASSLGQGSTEAFF

D: TRBD1
V: TRBV5-4
size: -
J: TRBJ2-2
DNA: TGTGCCAGCAGCTTGGCCGAACAGGGGGAGGTCGGGGAGCTGTTTTTT
CDR3: CASSLAEQGEVGELFF

D: TRBD1
V: TRBV5-1
size: -
J: TRBJ1-3
DNA: TGCGCCAGCAGCTTGGGGGACAGGTCTAGCTCTGGAAACACCATATATTTT
CDR3: CASSLGDRSSSGNTIYF

D: TRBD1
V: TRBV7-2
size: -
J: TRBJ1-5
DNA: TGTGCCAGCAGCTTAGCGGGGGGGACAGGGGATCAGCCCCAGCATTTT
CDR3: CASSLAGGTGDQPQHF

D: -
V: TRBV7-9
size: -
J: TRBJ2-7
DNA: TGTGCCAGCAGCCGACTAGGATTGGAGCAGTACTTC
CDR3: CASSRLGLEQYF

D: -
V: TRBV24-1
size: -
J: TRBJ1-4
DNA: TGTGCCACCAGTGAGCCAACGGGGGGGTCTGAAGAAAAACTGTTTTTT
CDR3: CATSEPTGGSEEKLFF

D: -
V: TRBV9
size: few
J: TRBJ2-5
DNA: TGTGCCAGCAGCGTAGTTCCAGGTAACCAAGAGACCCAGTACTTC
CDR3: CASSVVPGNQETQYF

D: TRBD2
V: TRBV11-2
size: -
J: TRBJ2-1
DNA: TGTGCCAGCAGCCCCGCCAGACTAGCGGGAGACCGTGAGCAGTTCTTC
CDR3: CASSPARLAGDREQFF

D: TRBD1
V: TRBV28
size: -
J: TRBJ2-5
DNA: TGTGCCAGCAGTTTTTATGGGACAGGACAAGAGACCCAGTACTTC
CDR3: CASSFYGTGQETQYF

D: -
V: TRBV28
size: -
J: TRBJ1-2
DNA: TGTGCCAGCAGTTGGACAGCCTATGGCTACACCTTC
CDR3: CASSWTAYGYTF

D: TRBD1
V: TRBV19
size: -
J: TRBJ1-6
DNA: TGTGCCAGTAGTCCTGGGACAGGGATCGATTCACCCCTCCACTTT
CDR3: CASSPGTGIDSPLHF

D: -
V: TRBV28
size: -
J: TRBJ1-2
DNA: TGTGCCAGCAGTTCCCAGGGCGCTAACTATGGCTACACCTTC
CDR3: CASSSQGANYGYTF

D: -
V: TRBV5-5
size: -
J: TRBJ2-7
DNA: TGTGCCAGCAGCTTGGATTCGGGGACACCCTACGAGCAGTACTTC
CDR3: CASSLDSGTPYEQYF

D: TRBD1
V: TRBV6-5
size: -
J: TRBJ1-1
DNA: TGTGCCAGCAGTTCCACGGACAGGTTTGAAGCTTTCTTT
CDR3: CASSSTDRFEAFF

D: -
V: TRBV5-1
size: -
J: TRBJ1-4
DNA: TGCGCCAGCAGCCCGGGTAGGACTAATGAAAAACTGTTTTTT
CDR3: CASSPGRTNEKLFF

D: TRBD1
V: TRBV9
size: -
J: TRBJ1-2
DNA: TGTGCCAGCAGCCCGGGACAGGGGGACTACACCTTC
CDR3: CASSPGQGDYTF

D: -
V: TRBV7-2
size: -
J: TRBJ2-3
DNA: TGTGCCAGCAGCTTATCGGCAGATACGCAGTATTTT
CDR3: CASSLSADTQYF

D: TRBD1
V: TRBV24-1
size: -
J: TRBJ2-3
DNA: TGTGCCACCAGTGATCGACAGGGGAGAAGAGATACGCAGTATTTT
CDR3: CATSDRQGRRDTQYF

D: TRBD2
V: TRBV6-6
size: -
J: TRBJ2-1
DNA: TGTGCCAGCCGGAACCCTAGCGGGAGGGCCCTGGAGCAGTTCTTC
CDR3: CASRNPSGRALEQFF

D: TRBD1
V: TRBV4-1
size: -
J: TRBJ1-5
DNA: TGCGCCAGCAGCCGTCGGATGGACAGGGGAAATCAGCCCCAGCATTTT
CDR3: CASSRRMDRGNQPQHF

D: TRBD2
V: TRBV5-1
size: -
J: TRBJ2-2
DNA: TGCGCCAGCAGCTTCGGGGGGTCAGAGAGCACCGGGGAGCTGTTTTTT
CDR3: CASSFGGSESTGELFF

D: -
V: TRBV29-1
size: -
J: TRBJ1-1
DNA: TGCAGCGTTGGGGGGGGCTGGGCGATGAACACTGAAGCTTTCTTT
CDR3: CSVGGGWAMNTEAFF

D: TRBD2
V: TRBV5-1
size: -
J: TRBJ2-7
DNA: TGCGCCAGCAGCGGGGGCGGGGGGGCCTACGAGCAGTACTTC
CDR3: CASSGGGGAYEQYF

D: -
V: TRBV6-1
size: -
J: TRBJ1-2
DNA: TGTGCCAGCAGTGAAGGGCAGGGGAACTATGGCTACACCTTC
CDR3: CASSEGQGNYGYTF

D: TRBD2
V: TRBV28
size: -
J: TRBJ2-4
DNA: TGTGCCAGCAGCTCCATCTGGATAGCGGGAGTGACTGACATTCAGTACTTC
CDR3: CASSSIWIAGVTDIQYF

D: -
V: TRBV12-3/TRBV12-4
size: -
J: TRBJ1-1
DNA: TGTGCCAGCAGTTTGGGGGGGAGGACTGAAGCTTTCTTT
CDR3: CASSLGGRTEAFF

D: -
V: TRBV27
size: once
J: TRBJ1-2
DNA: TGTGCCAGCAGTCGTGGGGGGGAGGGCTACACCTTC
CDR3: CASSRGGEGYTF

D: -
V: TRBV4-1
size: -
J: TRBJ2-7
DNA: TGCGCCAGCAGCCAAGATGAGGCTTCAAGCTCCTACGAGCAGTACTTC
CDR3: CASSQDEASSSYEQYF

D: TRBD2
V: TRBV7-3
size: -
J: TRBJ2-2
DNA: TGTGCCAGCAGGAAGGGAGGGGCCTCGAACACCGGGGAGCTGTTTTTT
CDR3: CASRKGGASNTGELFF

D: -
V: TRBV15
size: once
J: TRBJ1-2
DNA: TGTGCCACCAGCAGGGGCAGCTCCTATGGCTACACCTTC
CDR3: CATSRGSSYGYTF

D: -
V: TRBV7-2
size: -
J: TRBJ2-7
DNA: TGTGCCAGCAGCTTAGTTCCCCAAGAGAACTACGAGCAGTACTTC
CDR3: CASSLVPQENYEQYF

D: TRBD1
V: TRBV6-5
size: -
J: TRBJ1-1
DNA: TGTGCCAGCAGTTACCCTCAGGGGGCGCGAGCTTTCTTT
CDR3: CASSYPQGARAFF

D: -
V: TRBV6-4
size: -
J: TRBJ2-3
DNA: TGTGCCAGCAGTTCCCAAGGGGGAGCTAGCACAGATACGCAGTATTTT
CDR3: CASSSQGGASTDTQYF